This T cell receptor (beta chain) was sequenced during a study of shared clonotypes between healthy human individuals. This clone occurred once. Libraries were prepared by immunoSEQ multiplex PCR; TCRdb keeps only in-frame clonotypes and omits some of them. Among millions of clones listed, approximately 95% were seen once. Trimming pared 4 bases from V and 1 base from J, leaving 10 bases between. The CDR3 spans 13 residues. Per the germline V gene, CDR1 is SQVTM and CDR2 is ANQGSEA. The V gene is TRBV29-1, the J gene TRBJ1-2; possible D gene TRBD1, 5 bases. The receptor was isolated from a man younger than 35 in good health. The sample consisted of naive CD4+ T cells sorted from blood. Indicated subset: CD45RA+ positively selected. The CDR3 spells CSVGQRLNYGYTF. CDR3 nucleotides: TGCAGCGTTGGACAGAGACTTAACTATGGCTACACCTTC.